The 10 T cell receptor beta chains below were found in one sample sequenced in a study of PD-L1 blockade in urothelial cancer. Generated by immunoSEQ multiplex PCR, the TCRdb table keeps only in-frame clones and is missing some. Here the sample spans 30,000 to 45,000 clones, about 80% being singletons. The time point was: peripheral blood 6 weeks after treatment start. Source: PBMCs, taken around atezolizumab (anti-PD-L1) treatment. The receptors here all came from a man aged 35 to 55 with urothelial cancer.

The chain employs TRBV7-9 and TRBJ2-7; D is perhaps TRBD2 (5 bases). The V gene's germline CDR1 is SEHNR and CDR2 FQNEAQ (reference sequence). Trimming removed 5 bases from V and 5 bases from J, with 16 bases in between. The CDR3 has 14 residues. CDR3 bases: TGTGCCAGCAGCACCGGACCAGAGGGCAACGAGCAGTACTTC. Protein product: CASSTGPEGNEQYF.

In its sample, this clone was seen a few times. The chain recombines TRBV21-1 with TRBJ1-1. TRBV21-1 is assigned pseudogene status. This CDR3 region has 13 residues. The CDR3 sequence: CASSKSSVLRAFF. Written as DNA, the CDR3 is TGTGCCAGCAGCAAAAGCAGCGTCCTGCGGGCTTTCTTT.

The CDR3 coding sequence is TGTGCCAGCAGTGTTCAGGCATCACCCTACGAGCAGTACTTC. Translation gives CASSVQASPYEQYF. J is TRBJ2-7 and V is TRBV2, with D unclear. V was pared by 4 bases and J by 2 bases, with 12 bases between. The CDR3 covers 14 residues. CDR1 is SNHLY and CDR2 is FYNNEI in the germline V gene.

The chain is built from TRBV5-1 and TRBJ2-7; possibly TRBD1 for D (6 bases). Trimming removed 3 bases from V and 5 bases from J, with 15 bases in between. Looked up from germline, CDR1 is SGHRS and CDR2 is YFSETQ. This CDR3 contains 14 residues. DNA for the CDR3: TGCGCCAGCAGCTCCGGACAGCCTCTGGACGAGCAGTACTTC. Its protein product is CASSSGQPLDEQYF.

This chain links TRBV6-1 with TRBJ2-7; a possible D gene is TRBD1 (6 bases). The CDR3 length is 13 residues. The germline V gene encodes CDR1 MNHNS and CDR2 SASEGT. V was cut by 2 bases and J by 6 bases, with 11 bases left in between. CDR3 in DNA: TGTGCCAGCAGTGAATGGGGACAAGCCGAGCAGTACTTC. This sequence encodes CASSEWGQAEQYF.

The V call is TRBV5-4, the J call TRBJ1-1; a weak D match, TRBD1 (5 bases). Germline V gene lookup returns CDR1 SGHNT and CDR2 YYREEE (reference sequence). The CDR3 runs to 13 residues. The ends were cut back, 0 bases at V and 5 bases at J, with 8 bases in the middle. CDR3 bases: TGTGCCAGCAGCTTGGGGGGCGAGACTGAAGCTTTCTTT. This translates into CASSLGGETEAFF.

DNA for the CDR3: TGTGCCAGCAGCTTAACGGGGCAGGGCCAAGAGACCCAGTACTTC. It encodes CASSLTGQGQETQYF. The chain joins TRBV7-3 to TRBJ2-5; D may be TRBD1 (5 bases). With 0 bases removed from V and 1 base from J, the gap between germline ends came to 9 bases. The germline CDR1 and CDR2 sequences are SGHTA and FQGTGA. This CDR3 is 15 amino acids long.

By share, this clone counts as medium-sized. The chain employs TRBV5-1 and TRBJ2-2, with TRBD1 identical over 7 bases. Per germline, CDR1 SGHRS and CDR2 YFSETQ. The CDR3 totals 15 residues. V lost 3 bases, J lost 0 bases, and 2 bases stayed unmatched. As DNA, the CDR3 is TGCGCCAGCAGCTCGGGACAGACGAACACCGGGGAGCTGTTTTTT. Translating gives CASSSGQTNTGELFF.

This chain joins TRBV19 and TRBJ2-5; the match to TRBD2 covers 9 bases. Germline lookup yields CDR1 LNHDA and CDR2 SQIVND (reference sequence). V was pared by 10 bases and J by 5 bases, with 14 bases of the junction left unmatched. The CDR3 runs 15 residues. DNA of the CDR3: TGTGCCACCTTAGGGTTGCGGGAGGGTTCGGAGACCCAGTACTTC. Its protein product is CATLGLREGSETQYF. Supplemented by reference TRBV19 and TRBJ2-5, the full variable domain reads DGGITQSPKYLFRKEGQNVTLSCEQNLNHDAMYWYRQDPGQGLRLIYYSQIVNDFQKGDIAEGYSVSREKKESFPLTVTSAQKNPTAFYLCATLGLREGSETQYFGPGTRLLVL.

This chain connects TRBV5-1 to TRBJ1-2, with D possibly being TRBD1 (5 bases). The V gene lost 4 bases and the J gene lost 0 bases, with 13 bases spanning the gap. The CDR3 length is 15 residues. Germline CDR1 and CDR2: SGHRS and YFSETQ. The DNA of the CDR3 is TGCGCCAGCAGCCCGGGGGACGGAGCTAACTATGGCTACACCTTC. The encoded protein is CASSPGDGANYGYTF.